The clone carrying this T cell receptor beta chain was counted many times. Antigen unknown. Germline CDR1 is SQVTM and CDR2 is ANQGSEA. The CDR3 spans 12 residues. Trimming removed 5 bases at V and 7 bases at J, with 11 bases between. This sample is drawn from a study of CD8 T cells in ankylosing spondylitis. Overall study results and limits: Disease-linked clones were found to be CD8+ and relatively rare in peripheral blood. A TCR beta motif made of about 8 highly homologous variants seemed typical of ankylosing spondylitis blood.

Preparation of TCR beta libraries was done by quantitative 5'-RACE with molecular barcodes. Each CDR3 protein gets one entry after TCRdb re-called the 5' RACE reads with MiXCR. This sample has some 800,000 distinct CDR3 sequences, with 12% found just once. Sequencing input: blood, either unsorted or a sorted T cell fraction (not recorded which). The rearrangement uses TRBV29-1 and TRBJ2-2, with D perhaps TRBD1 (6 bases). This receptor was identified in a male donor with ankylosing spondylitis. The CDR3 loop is CSVTGLGGELFF. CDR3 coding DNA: TGCAGCGTTACAGGGCTCGGCGGGGAGCTGTTTTTT.